The 3 T cell receptor beta chains listed next were all sequenced from one sample in a study of cytomegalovirus exposure and HLA in healthy donors. 13 Jbeta primers and 60 Vbeta primers were used for the PCR. Libraries were prepared by immunoSEQ multiplex PCR; TCRdb keeps only in-frame clonotypes and omits some of them. The sample consists of about 93,000 clones, 78% of them appearing once. The sequencing sample was made of PBMCs. The source is a woman in her forties in good health and CMV-seronegative.

The V gene is TRBV6-4, the J gene TRBJ2-1; 7 bases align to TRBD2. The germline V gene has CDR1 MRHNA and CDR2 SNTAGT. Germline trimming cut 2 bases from V and 6 bases from J; bases unmatched to any gene: 7. The CDR3 contains 15 residues. Here the CDR3 DNA reads TGTGCCAGCAGTGACGACGAGGGAGGGATCAATGAGCAGTTCTTC. This translates into CASSDDEGGINEQFF.

The chain combines TRBV6-4 with TRBJ1-2; 7 bases line up with TRBD1. The CDR3 contains 12 residues. V shed 5 bases and J 5 bases; nucleotides not matched to a gene: 2. Germline CDR1 is MRHNA and CDR2 is SNTAGT. The DNA of the CDR3 is TGTGCCAGCAGTTCAGGGGGATATGGCTACACCTTC. Translation gives CASSSGGYGYTF.

Only a few counts were recorded for this clone. J is TRBJ1-5 and V is TRBV28; no firm D call. The CDR3 extends over 14 amino acids. V lost 4 bases and J lost 1, with 8 bases in between. Per the germline V gene, CDR1 is MDHEN and CDR2 is SYDVKM. The CDR3 DNA is TGTGCCAGCAGTTCGGGAGGGAGCAATCAGCCCCAGCATTTT. Protein product: CASSSGGSNQPQHF.